This entry lists 18 T cell receptor beta chains sequenced from one sample in a study of OX40 agonist ivuxolimab in advanced cancers. TCRdb keeps only in-frame clones here, not all; method: immunoSEQ multiplex PCR. Altogether 70,000 or so clones are present, approximately 86% being singletons, with the ten largest covering 1.3%. Source: CD4+ or CD8+ T cells sorted from blood, taken in a trial of the OX40 agonist ivuxolimab. The source is an adult with an advanced solid tumor such as melanoma, head and neck, liver or kidney cancer.

This chain links TRBV21-1 with TRBJ2-5; the D call in the table, TRBD1, was not verified against the DNA. TRBV21-1 is a pseudogene segment. The CDR3 runs 15 residues. The CDR3: CASSNISGLGETQYF. As DNA, the CDR3 is TGTGCCAGCAGCAATATCAGTGGGTTGGGCGAGACCCAGTACTTC.

The CDR3 region has the DNA TGTGCCAGTAGTACCGGACAGCTGAACACCGGGGAGCTGTTTTTT. Its translation is CASSTGQLNTGELFF. The V call is TRBV19, the J call TRBJ2-2; weak D call: TRBD1 (6 bases). In germline, CDR1 is LNHDA, CDR2 SQIVND (reference sequence). V lost 4 bases and J 1 base, leaving 10 bases between the germline ends. This CDR3 has 15 residues.

The chain joins TRBV10-3 to TRBJ2-1, with TRBD2 matching over 10 bases. With 6 bases clipped from V and 0 bases from J, the junction kept 5 bases outside the gene matches. This CDR3 spans 16 amino acids. The V gene's germline CDR1 is ENHRY and CDR2 SYGVKD. CDR3 bases: TGTGCCATCAGAGATAGCGGGGGGAGCTCCTACAATGAGCAGTTCTTC. This sequence encodes CAIRDSGGSSYNEQFF.

The V gene is TRBV28, the J gene TRBJ1-2, with D uncertain. Trimming removed 8 bases at V and 8 bases at J, with 15 bases between. The germline gives CDR1 MDHEN, CDR2 SYDVKM. The CDR3 totals 12 residues. CDR3 in amino acids: CASVGPLGGYTF. The CDR3 region has the DNA TGTGCCAGCGTTGGACCTTTAGGGGGCTACACCTTC.

This clone has a single count. The V call is TRBV14, the J call TRBJ2-7; D not resolved. V was pared by 4 bases and J by 3 bases, with 10 bases between. Germline V lookup: CDR1 SGHDN, CDR2 FVKESK. There are 13 residues in the CDR3. The CDR3 coding sequence is TGTGCCAGCAGCCTTATCGGCCTCTACGAGCAGTACTTC. Encoded protein: CASSLIGLYEQYF.

This clone was counted only a few times. This chain uses TRBV14 with TRBJ1-1; tentative D call: TRBD1 (6 bases). Germline values: CDR1 SGHDN, CDR2 FVKESK. The CDR3 runs to 14 residues. Between the trimmed V and J ends, which lost 3 bases and 4 bases, there was a span of 12 bases. The CDR3 bases are TGTGCCAGCAGCCAGATACTAGGGGGCACTGAAGCTTTCTTT. Its translation: CASSQILGGTEAFF.

The rearrangement links TRBV9 to TRBJ1-2; 8 bases line up with TRBD1. The CDR3 has 16 residues. Per germline, CDR1 SGDLS and CDR2 YYNGEE. With V trimmed by 4 bases and J by 1 base, 9 bases remained unmatched. This CDR3 reads CASSSFDRGDNYGYTF. The CDR3 coding sequence is TGTGCCAGCAGCTCATTCGACAGGGGCGATAACTATGGCTACACCTTC.

The genes are TRBV6-1 and TRBJ2-1; D is undetermined. This CDR3 spans 12 amino acids. Germline CDR1 and CDR2: MNHNS and SASEGT. The germline V and J ends were trimmed by 5 bases and 10 bases, with 12 bases remaining between them. CDR3 bases: TGTGCCAGCAGTCCCCGGACCCACGAGCAGTTCTTC. It is translated as CASSPRTHEQFF.

The chain couples TRBV6-6 to TRBJ1-3; D is undetermined. In germline, CDR1 is MNHNY, CDR2 SVGAGI (reference sequence). This CDR3 has 15 residues. The V gene lost 5 bases and the J gene lost 0 bases, with 11 bases spanning the gap. This CDR3 is CASSVERGSGNTIYF. CDR3 sequence (DNA): TGTGCCAGCAGTGTAGAACGGGGCTCTGGAAACACCATATATTTT.

The chain is built from TRBV7-2 and TRBJ1-1; perhaps TRBD1 as D (6 bases). V lost 4 bases, J lost 4 bases, and 10 bases lay in between. Germline values: CDR1 SGHTA, CDR2 FQGNSA. The CDR3 is 13 residues long. The CDR3 sequence: CASSWQGFTEAFF. For the CDR3, the DNA is TGTGCCAGCAGCTGGCAGGGGTTCACTGAAGCTTTCTTT.

The DNA for the CDR3 is TGTGCCAGCAGCCCACAGGGGAGCTCCTACAATGAGCAGTTCTTC. This sequence encodes CASSPQGSSYNEQFF. The chain has TRBV7-3 and TRBJ2-1; 7 bases are shared with TRBD1. The junction had 4 bases not matched to a gene; V was cut back by 5 bases and J by 0 bases. Germline V gene lookup returns CDR1 SGHTA and CDR2 FQGTGA. The CDR3 consists of 15 residues.

Of note for this clone: The junction departs from germline at one end; a sequencing error may be responsible. This chain links TRBV30 with TRBJ2-7, with a tentative D call TRBD2 (6 bases). Germline V gene sequence: CDR1 GTSNPN, CDR2 SVGIG (reference sequence). The CDR3 extends over 14 amino acids. The CDR3 loop reads CVWSTGTYTYEQYF. The CDR3 DNA reads TGTGTCTGGAGTACCGGGACTTACACCTACGAGCAGTACTTC.

V gene TRBV18 combines with J gene TRBJ2-7; the match to TRBD2 covers 10 bases. This CDR3 is built from 16 residues. With 4 bases clipped from V and 4 bases from J, the junction kept 10 bases outside the gene matches. Germline V lookup: CDR1 KGHSH, CDR2 LQKENI. Here the CDR3 reads CASSLGTSDGGYEQYF. The CDR3 bases are TGTGCCAGCTCACTTGGGACTAGCGACGGGGGTTACGAGCAGTACTTC.

This clone was recorded only once. The chain carries TRBV27 and TRBJ1-1; D is unclear. The length of the CDR3 is 14 residues. Germline V lookup: CDR1 MNHEY, CDR2 SMNVEV (reference sequence). V lost 4 bases, J lost 1 base, and 10 bases lay in between. Written as DNA, the CDR3 is TGTGCCAGCAGTTCGCCGGGGAGGAACACTGAAGCTTTCTTT. Protein product: CASSSPGRNTEAFF.

V and J are TRBV28 and TRBJ1-5; TRBD1 matches 10 bases. V was pared by 7 bases and J by 6 bases, with 9 bases of the junction left unmatched. The germline CDR1 and CDR2 sequences are MDHEN and SYDVKM. This CDR3 is 15 amino acids long. DNA for the CDR3: TGTGCCAGCAATCCGGGACAGGGGTCCGGTCAGCCCCAGCATTTT. Translating gives CASNPGQGSGQPQHF.

This clone turned up a few times. V gene TRBV6-5 combines with J gene TRBJ1-2, with D tentatively TRBD1 (5 bases). The CDR3 loop spans 13 amino acids. V was clipped by 6 bases and J by 4 bases, with 12 bases between them. Germline CDR1 and CDR2: MNHEY and SVGAGI. This CDR3 is CASSPDTTYGYTF. The DNA of the CDR3 is TGTGCCAGCAGCCCGGACACCACCTATGGCTACACCTTC.

The sample holds one count of this clone. The chain joins TRBV15 to TRBJ2-2, with TRBD2 identical over 14 bases. The CDR3 is 17 amino acids. V shed 4 bases and J 1 base; nucleotides not matched to a gene: 2. Germline values: CDR1 LNHNV, CDR2 YYDKDF (reference sequence). CDR3 sequence: CATSTGLAGVNTGELFF. The CDR3 DNA reads TGTGCCACCAGCACGGGACTAGCGGGGGTGAACACCGGGGAGCTGTTTTTT.

Only one count was recorded for this clone. This sequence joins TRBV5-1 and TRBJ2-1, with TRBD2 matching over 11 bases. Germline CDR1 and CDR2: SGHRS and YFSETQ. J lost 9 bases, V lost 0 bases, and 2 bases had no gene match. The length of the CDR3 is 14 residues. The CDR3, as DNA: TGCGCCAGCAGCTTGGATAGCGGGGGGGCTGAGCAGTTCTTC. Translating it yields CASSLDSGGAEQFF.